This T cell receptor beta chain was obtained from a study of T cells in localized non-small cell lung cancer. The data were produced by immunoSEQ multiplex PCR, yet TCRdb's version contains in-frame clones alone and is incomplete. Among 30,000 to 40,000 clones, roughly 75% were seen once, and the ten largest hold roughly a third. Unmatched junction bases numbered 21, after V lost 4 bases and J lost 5 bases. Germline assignment: CDR1 SGHKS and CDR2 YYEKEE (reference sequence). This CDR3 spans 18 amino acids. The sequence was obtained from a male donor aged 60 or over with stage II squamous cell lung carcinoma. J is TRBJ2-7 and V is TRBV5-5; TRBD2 aligns across 7 bases. Sequencing used peripheral blood, obtained before any cancer treatment. The CDR3 is CASSHQPHSFRGVHEQYF. CDR3 nucleotide sequence: TGTGCCAGCAGCCATCAACCTCATAGTTTCCGGGGGGTTCACGAGCAGTACTTC. The full variable domain, rest sourced from reference TRBV5-5 and TRBJ2-7, is DAGVTQSPTHLIKTRGQQVTLRCSPISGHKSVSWYQQVLGQGPQFIFQYYEKEERGRGNFPDRFSARQFPNYSSELNVNALLLGDSALYLCASSHQPHSFRGVHEQYFGPGTRLTVT.